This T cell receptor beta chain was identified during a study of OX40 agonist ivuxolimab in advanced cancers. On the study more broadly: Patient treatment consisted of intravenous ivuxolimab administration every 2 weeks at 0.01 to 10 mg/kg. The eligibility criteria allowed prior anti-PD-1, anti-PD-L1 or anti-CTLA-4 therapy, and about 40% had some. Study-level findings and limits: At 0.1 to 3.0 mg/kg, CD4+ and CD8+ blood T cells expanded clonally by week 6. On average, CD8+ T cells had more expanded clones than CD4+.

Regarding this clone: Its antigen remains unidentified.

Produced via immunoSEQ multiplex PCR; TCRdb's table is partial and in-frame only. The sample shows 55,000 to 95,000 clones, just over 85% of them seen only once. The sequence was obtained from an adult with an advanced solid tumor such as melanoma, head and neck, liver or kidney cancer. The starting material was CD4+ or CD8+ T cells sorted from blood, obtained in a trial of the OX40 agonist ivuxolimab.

The CDR3 bases are TGCGCCAGCAGCTTGGGAGGGACAGCCTACAATGAGCAGTTCTTC. Translated, it gives CASSLGGTAYNEQFF. V is TRBV5-1 and J is TRBJ2-1, with 7 bases that match TRBD1. In germline, CDR1 is SGHRS, CDR2 YFSETQ. The CDR3 is made up of 15 amino acids. V gave up 0 bases and J gave up 2 bases; unmatched junction bases: 2.